This T cell receptor (beta chain) was identified during a study of shared clonotypes between healthy human individuals. Across the whole study: Each donor's CD4 naive and CD4 memory cells filled three plates apiece, CD8 naive two, and CD8 memory one. Study findings and constraints: The represented genetic and exposure-history diversity was limited by the small number of donors.

The CDR3 covers 14 residues. Germline CDR1 reads SGHRS; CDR2 reads YFSETQ. Germline trimming cut 2 bases from V and 5 bases from J; bases unmatched to any gene: 2. Splitting of CD4+ cells produced CD45RA+ naive and CD45RA-negative memory subsets. Here immunoSEQ multiplex PCR was the method, and the copy in TCRdb shows in-frame clones only, minus some. The table lists 400,000 to 600,000 clones, roughly 95% of them singletons, with under 0.065% in the top ten. For this clone: Antigen: not known. Other DNA variants within this sample encode the same CDR3.

This TCR came from a woman in her twenties or thirties in good health. The chain uses TRBV5-1 and TRBJ2-2; 8 positions agree with TRBD1. Sequencing was carried out using naive CD4+ T cells sorted from blood. Described subset: CD45RA+ positively selected. The CDR3 region is CASSLQGGTGELFF. The CDR3 nucleotides are TGCGCCAGCAGCTTACAGGGGGGAACCGGGGAGCTGTTTTTT.